This record looks at one T cell receptor beta chain sequence and its context. Its antigen is currently unknown. This entry comes from a study of blood T cells in healthy people across ages. Study-level information: About one barcoded beta molecule per two T cells was the capture yield of template switching.

Findings and limits, study-wide: Among long-lived donors, naive CD4+ cells were more numerous and diversity higher than in aged donors.

V was clipped by 7 bases and J by 8 bases; unmatched bases: 19. Per the germline V gene, CDR1 is ENHRY and CDR2 is SYGVKD. This CDR3 has 17 amino acids. A sample-barcoded 5' primer and a J-beta primer mix were used in a second PCR of roughly 7 to 11 cycles. Template switching added a 12-random-nucleotide identifier to every cDNA molecule. TCRdb re-called the 5' RACE reads through MiXCR, storing one row per CDR3 protein. Among 1.5 million to 1.9 million distinct CDR3 sequences listed, less than 45% were seen once. The chain carries TRBV10-3 and TRBJ1-1, with 10 bases lining up with TRBD1. Sequences were obtained from blood. The TCR comes from a woman aged 18 to 35 in good health. The CDR3 protein is CAIKSGTGVNRRSEAFF. In nucleotides, the CDR3 is TGTGCCATCAAGAGCGGGACAGGGGTGAACCGAAGGTCCGAAGCTTTCTTT.